A single T cell receptor beta chain is shown here with its context. Participant-given clinical history determined each cohort assignment. Among Cohort 3 donors, those recovered had two negative PCRs, clearance, or symptom resolution. This record comes from a study of blood T cell repertoires in COVID-19. The overall study: Nucleic acid was either cDNA or gDNA, and it came from T cells, B-cell-depleted T cells, or PBMCs.

V was shortened by 6 bases and J by 11 bases, with 19 bases between the two germline ends. CDR1 and CDR2 (germline): SNHLY, FYNNEI. The CDR3 covers 13 residues. Original processing methods: The assay estimated nucleated cells by amplifying reference gene primers. Profiled with immunoSEQ multiplex PCR; TCRdb holds only in-frame clones, not every one. That table supplies the V and J calls and clone size; D and trimming were determined from the DNA. The sample comprises roughly 330,000 clones, about nine tenths of which are singletons, and about 10% rests with the top ten. V and J are TRBV2 and TRBJ1-1, with unresolved D. The sequencing input was PBMCs or T cells enriched from blood (not recorded which). The source is a young woman who had recovered from COVID-19. The CDR3 region has the DNA TGTGCCAGCAGCCCCGGAGACACGCGCGGGGCTTTCTTT. It encodes CASSPGDTRGAFF.